Listed below are T cell receptor beta chains from one sample, sequenced in a study of T cell responses to AZD1222 COVID-19 vaccine. Only in-frame clones appear in the TCRdb table, and some are missing; sequencing was by immunoSEQ multiplex PCR. Of about 150,000 clones listed, nearly 90% are singletons. The material was peripheral blood, obtained 28 days after the second dose of the MenACWY control vaccine. The receptors shown here come from an adult who received the MenACWY meningococcal vaccine as a control. The CDR3 runs from the conserved cysteine through the conserved F or W. Fields, in order: V gene, D gene, clone size, J gene, CDR3 DNA, CDR3 protein. The D gene is left open where the match is weak. Clone size is shown for a subset of rows, as once, few, many or a class of expanded clone.

TRBV12-3/TRBV12-4	.	.	TRBJ1-2	TGTGCCAGCATCCGGGGTCTCTATGGCTACACCTTC	CASIRGLYGYTF
TRBV4-1	.	.	TRBJ2-3	TGCGCCAGCAGCCAAGAGGCGGCCTTCCCCACAGATACGCAGTATTTT	CASSQEAAFPTDTQYF
TRBV15	TRBD1	.	TRBJ2-7	TGTGCCACCAGCAACCCGGTAGACAGGGTGGCCTACGAGCAGTACTTC	CATSNPVDRVAYEQYF
TRBV5-6	TRBD1	.	TRBJ1-1	TGTGCCAGCAGGGCGACAGGGGAGGTTGGCACTGAAGCTTTCTTT	CASRATGEVGTEAFF
TRBV5-4	.	.	TRBJ2-5	TGTGCCAGCAGCTTGAAAGGATATGGGACCCAGTACTTC	CASSLKGYGTQYF
TRBV28	.	.	TRBJ2-7	TGTGCCAGCAGTCGACAGTGGATGGGCGAGCAGTACTTC	CASSRQWMGEQYF
TRBV11-3	.	.	TRBJ2-3	TGTGCCAGCAGCTTAGATAGGCCCGGAGATACGCAGTATTTT	CASSLDRPGDTQYF
TRBV7-2	.	.	TRBJ2-5	TGTGCCAGCAGCTTTCTCGGCGCGACGGGCGAGACCCAGTACTTC	CASSFLGATGETQYF
TRBV6-6	.	.	TRBJ2-2	TGTGCCAGCAGTTACTCGGGTCGACCCGGGGAGCTGTTTTTT	CASSYSGRPGELFF
TRBV7-9	.	.	TRBJ1-3	TGTGCCAGCAGAGGGGTCGGAAACACCATATATTTT	CASRGVGNTIYF
TRBV11-3	TRBD2	few	TRBJ2-7	TGTGCCAGCAGCTTAGGTAGGCTAGCGGGGGACGAGCAGTACTTC	CASSLGRLAGDEQYF
TRBV7-9	.	.	TRBJ2-3	TGTGCCAGCAGCTTAGGGAGGTTGCCCACAGATACGCAGTATTTT	CASSLGRLPTDTQYF